This is a list of T cell receptor beta chains from one sample in a study of CD8+ T cells in alopecia areata. TCRdb's table, derived via immunoSEQ multiplex PCR, lists solely in-frame clones and lacks some. The data show around 140,000 clones, 51% seen once. Sequencing was performed on CD4+ T cells sorted from blood, taken at week 0. The receptors shown here come from a human donor with alopecia areata. CDR3s include the opening cysteine and the closing phenylalanine or tryptophan. Each record gives: V gene, J gene, CDR3 protein.

>TRBV7-9|TRBJ2-3
CASSPPGAGDTDTQYF
>TRBV30|TRBJ2-1
CAWSVLMGQFF
>TRBV30|TRBJ2-7
CAWSGPLAGVSHEQYF
>TRBV5-4|TRBJ1-1
CASSLDEGFNEAFF
>TRBV4-2|TRBJ2-7
CASSQPGQGGYEQYF
>TRBV29-1|TRBJ2-3
CSVDRKGGVADTQYF
>TRBV7-2|TRBJ1-2
CASSLALGTANYGYTF
>TRBV30|TRBJ2-7
CAWKDSYEQYF
>TRBV30|TRBJ2-7
CAWSGDGTYEQYF
>TRBV7-3|TRBJ2-3
CASSFSGVGDTQYF
>TRBV30|TRBJ1-5
CAWSRGVEQPQHF
>TRBV10-3|TRBJ1-2
CAISGGANYGYTF
>TRBV29-1|TRBJ1-2
CSTWTGNYGYTF
>TRBV4-3|TRBJ2-7
CASSPIRSAAYEQYF
>TRBV5-1|TRBJ2-1
CATADSGPYNEQFF
>TRBV19|TRBJ2-2
CASKGRGELFF
>TRBV18|TRBJ2-7
CASSATDYEQYF
>TRBV29-1|TRBJ2-2
CSGRQGYNGELFF
>TRBV2|TRBJ1-2
CASRDREISGYTF
>TRBV9|TRBJ2-2
CASSNTATGELFF
>TRBV29-1|TRBJ1-1
CSVSDREAFF
>TRBV7-2|TRBJ2-1
CASSLVADPYNEQFF
>TRBV18|TRBJ1-2
CASSAQGNYGYTF
>TRBV29-1|TRBJ1-5
CSVYKPRDTQFQPQHF
>TRBV29-1|TRBJ2-1
CSVAARLADNEQFF
>TRBV30|TRBJ2-1
CAWSTRPLTSWSYNEQFF
>TRBV23-1|TRBJ2-5
CASSQGTLPGTQYF
>TRBV13|TRBJ2-2
CASRTGTGELFF
>TRBV29-1|TRBJ2-7
CSAQGTSGSQNEQYF
>TRBV28|TRBJ1-2
CASRIQGHRGRNYGYTF
>TRBV30|TRBJ2-7
CAWSRTGQGEYF
>TRBV14|TRBJ2-1
CASSQDWRREQFF
>TRBV7-2|TRBJ2-3
CASSPGWIGTDTQYF
>TRBV5-1|TRBJ2-3
CASSLTAREQYF
>TRBV23-1|TRBJ2-7
CASSRSGSAYYYEQYF
>TRBV15|TRBJ1-4
CATSRDHTGPNEKLFF
>TRBV9|TRBJ2-1
CASSVHNEQFF
>TRBV29-1|TRBJ2-7
CSVRPGHLRDEQYF
>TRBV30|TRBJ2-3
CAWSVEISDTDTQYF
>TRBV29-1|TRBJ2-1
CSSSGGSSYNEQFF
>TRBV29-1|TRBJ2-6
CSVDGGDGANVLTF
>TRBV5-1|TRBJ2-2
CASSQDSLNTGELFF
>TRBV4-2|TRBJ2-5
CASSKGLGEETQYF
>TRBV29-1|TRBJ1-3
CSVHRGPGNTIYF
>TRBV29-1|TRBJ2-5
CSVSRQIPPETQYF
>TRBV7-8|TRBJ2-1
CASSLDRGGEQFF
>TRBV14|TRBJ2-3
CASSQVFGLPTDTQYF
>TRBV5-1|TRBJ1-1
CASSLESVIITEAFF
>TRBV29-1|TRBJ1-2
CSVEVWEQGYGYTF